The rows below give T cell receptor beta chains drawn from one sample of a study of T cell clonotyping in hematopoietic cell transplantation. The data were produced by immunoSEQ multiplex PCR, yet TCRdb's version contains in-frame clones alone and is incomplete. This sample carries about 16,000 clones, 61% of them seen once, and the ten largest clones take about 11%. The input for sequencing was PBMCs, taken 30 days after allogeneic stem cell transplant. The origin of the receptors is a male patient aged 45-60 years who had an allogeneic stem cell transplant from an unrelated donor, so T cells may come from the graft donor. Some clones in this sample may be carry-over from other donors' samples. CDR3s include the opening cysteine and the closing phenylalanine or tryptophan. Fields, in order: clone size, V gene, D gene, CDR3 protein. The D gene is left open where the match is weak. Rows give clone size only sometimes, using once, few, many, or a class for an expanded clone.

clone_size: -
v_call: TRBV9
d_call: -
cdr3_aa: CASSLTGSHLDTQYF

clone_size: -
v_call: TRBV11-3
d_call: TRBD2
cdr3_aa: CASSFRLADTYEQYF

clone_size: few
v_call: TRBV30
d_call: TRBD1
cdr3_aa: CAWVQGADNSPLHF

clone_size: once
v_call: TRBV7-8
d_call: TRBD2
cdr3_aa: CASSLAPSGSTLYQETQYF

clone_size: -
v_call: TRBV5-1
d_call: -
cdr3_aa: CASSLGHRDSTTAEQFF

clone_size: once
v_call: TRBV6-5
d_call: -
cdr3_aa: CASSYSEVNYGYTF

clone_size: -
v_call: TRBV2
d_call: -
cdr3_aa: CASMKGIWTEAFF

clone_size: -
v_call: TRBV6-1
d_call: -
cdr3_aa: CACSGRGSTTGANVLTF

clone_size: -
v_call: TRBV6-6
d_call: TRBD1
cdr3_aa: CASSTGTGVMNTEAFF

clone_size: -
v_call: TRBV19
d_call: -
cdr3_aa: CASSQGDSQPQHF

clone_size: -
v_call: TRBV28
d_call: -
cdr3_aa: CATETGNTEAFF

clone_size: -
v_call: TRBV5-1
d_call: TRBD1
cdr3_aa: CASSYQGAADTQYF

clone_size: few
v_call: TRBV25-1
d_call: -
cdr3_aa: CASALYHGELFF

clone_size: few
v_call: TRBV2
d_call: -
cdr3_aa: CASSYGQNNQPQHF

clone_size: few
v_call: TRBV2
d_call: -
cdr3_aa: CASQRDSNQPQHF

clone_size: -
v_call: TRBV7-9
d_call: -
cdr3_aa: CASSHGQNYGYTF

clone_size: -
v_call: TRBV4-1
d_call: -
cdr3_aa: CASSQVGGFSTEAFF

clone_size: once
v_call: TRBV25-1
d_call: -
cdr3_aa: CASSEFNSQGGHNEQFF

clone_size: few
v_call: TRBV30
d_call: -
cdr3_aa: CAWSPGSNTEAFF

clone_size: -
v_call: TRBV19
d_call: TRBD2
cdr3_aa: CASQSSGSAYNEQFF

clone_size: once
v_call: TRBV7-2
d_call: -
cdr3_aa: CASSLGAGNTIYF

clone_size: -
v_call: TRBV29-1
d_call: -
cdr3_aa: CSVEDRKISNQPQHF

clone_size: -
v_call: TRBV30
d_call: TRBD2
cdr3_aa: CAWSVTSGLHF

clone_size: few
v_call: TRBV6-5
d_call: -
cdr3_aa: CASGGFANVLTF

clone_size: -
v_call: TRBV4-1
d_call: TRBD1
cdr3_aa: CASSQDGTGGDGYTF

clone_size: -
v_call: TRBV5-1
d_call: -
cdr3_aa: CASNAGVSGANVLTF

clone_size: few
v_call: TRBV4-1
d_call: -
cdr3_aa: CASSQDAQGWPQHF

clone_size: -
v_call: TRBV5-6
d_call: -
cdr3_aa: CASSLGTVYGYTF

clone_size: -
v_call: TRBV10-3
d_call: TRBD2
cdr3_aa: CAIRTSGVFTDTQYF

clone_size: once
v_call: TRBV30
d_call: -
cdr3_aa: CACARGWDGYTF